A selection of T cell receptor beta chains follows, all from one sample in a study of blood T cell repertoires in COVID-19. Using immunoSEQ multiplex PCR, the repertoire was profiled, and TCRdb retains in-frame clones only, with some absent. The top ten hold about 2.6% of the sample, which has approximately 40,000 clones, approximately 80% seen once. The material sequenced was peripheral blood. These receptors were taken from a woman in her fifties or sixties with acute or convalescent COVID-19. CDR3s include the opening cysteine and the closing phenylalanine or tryptophan. D genes are given only for firm matches. Where a row states a size, it is once, few, many or the class of an expanded clone; other rows omit it.

J gene: TRBJ2-7; clone size: few; V gene: TRBV11-2; D gene: TRBD1; CDR3 protein: CASSLDWGQGDEQYF; CDR3 DNA: TGTGCCAGCAGCTTAGATTGGGGACAGGGTGACGAGCAGTACTTC
J gene: TRBJ1-5; clone size: -; V gene: TRBV27; D gene: -; CDR3 protein: CASSLVRVDQPQHF; CDR3 DNA: TGTGCCAGCAGTTTAGTCAGGGTTGATCAGCCCCAGCATTTT
J gene: TRBJ1-2; clone size: -; V gene: TRBV5-4; D gene: -; CDR3 protein: CASSLIGGSNYGYTF; CDR3 DNA: TGTGCCAGCAGCTTGATAGGGGGATCTAACTATGGCTACACCTTC
J gene: TRBJ2-5; clone size: -; V gene: TRBV6-5; D gene: TRBD2; CDR3 protein: CASSYSGGAQETQYF; CDR3 DNA: TGTGCCAGCAGTTATAGCGGGGGGGCCCAAGAGACCCAGTACTTC
J gene: TRBJ2-5; clone size: few; V gene: TRBV3-1/TRBV3-2; D gene: TRBD2; CDR3 protein: CASSQVVASGSPETQYF; CDR3 DNA: TGTGCCAGCAGCCAAGTCGTGGCTAGCGGGAGTCCAGAGACCCAGTACTTC
J gene: TRBJ1-1; clone size: -; V gene: TRBV4-1; D gene: TRBD1; CDR3 protein: CASSQVTGVMNTEAFF; CDR3 DNA: TGCGCCAGCAGCCAGGTAACAGGGGTTATGAACACTGAAGCTTTCTTT
J gene: TRBJ1-1; clone size: -; V gene: TRBV6-5; D gene: -; CDR3 protein: CASRKEVGSTEAFF; CDR3 DNA: TGTGCCAGCAGGAAAGAGGTAGGGAGCACTGAAGCTTTCTTT
J gene: TRBJ2-4; clone size: -; V gene: TRBV5-5; D gene: -; CDR3 protein: CASSPVLAKNIQYF; CDR3 DNA: TGTGCCAGCAGCCCGGTTCTAGCCAAAAACATTCAGTACTTC
J gene: TRBJ1-6; clone size: -; V gene: TRBV5-5; D gene: -; CDR3 protein: CASSRGAGISAPLHF; CDR3 DNA: TGTGCCAGCAGTCGAGGAGCAGGGATCTCCGCACCCCTCCACTTT
J gene: TRBJ1-3; clone size: few; V gene: TRBV7-6; D gene: TRBD1; CDR3 protein: CASSVEGAFGSGNTIYF; CDR3 DNA: TGTGCCAGCAGCGTAGAGGGGGCTTTCGGCTCTGGAAACACCATATATTTT
J gene: TRBJ1-2; clone size: -; V gene: TRBV19; D gene: -; CDR3 protein: CASTEGGAGYGYTF; CDR3 DNA: TGTGCCAGTACCGAGGGGGGGGCCGGGTATGGCTACACCTTC
J gene: TRBJ2-6; clone size: -; V gene: TRBV21-1; D gene: -; CDR3 protein: CASSGRDRALSGANVLTF; CDR3 DNA: TGTGCCAGCAGCGGCCGGGACAGGGCCTTGTCTGGGGCCAACGTCCTGACTTTC
J gene: TRBJ2-3; clone size: -; V gene: TRBV5-1; D gene: TRBD2; CDR3 protein: CASSSSGTTDTQYF; CDR3 DNA: TGCGCCAGCAGCAGTAGCGGGACCACAGATACGCAGTATTTT
J gene: TRBJ1-5; clone size: -; V gene: TRBV28; D gene: TRBD1; CDR3 protein: CASTLRTGAQPQHF; CDR3 DNA: TGTGCCAGCACCCTCAGGACAGGGGCTCAGCCCCAGCATTTT
J gene: TRBJ1-3; clone size: few; V gene: TRBV9; D gene: -; CDR3 protein: CASSPSPSGNTIYF; CDR3 DNA: TGTGCCAGCAGCCCCTCCCCCTCTGGAAACACCATATATTTT
J gene: TRBJ2-3; clone size: -; V gene: TRBV5-1; D gene: -; CDR3 protein: CASSLDGGSSTDTQYF; CDR3 DNA: TGCGCCAGCAGCTTGGACGGCGGATCTAGCACAGATACGCAGTATTTT
J gene: TRBJ1-3; clone size: -; V gene: TRBV6-6; D gene: -; CDR3 protein: CASNPRKVEAGNTIYF; CDR3 DNA: TGTGCCAGCAACCCTCGGAAGGTAGAGGCCGGAAACACCATATATTTT
J gene: TRBJ2-6; clone size: -; V gene: TRBV28; D gene: TRBD1; CDR3 protein: CASSSGQSGANVLTF; CDR3 DNA: TGTGCCAGCAGTTCGGGACAGTCTGGGGCCAACGTCCTGACTTTC
J gene: TRBJ1-2; clone size: -; V gene: TRBV4-2; D gene: TRBD1; CDR3 protein: CASRVRQGDGYTF; CDR3 DNA: TGTGCCAGCAGAGTTCGACAGGGAGATGGCTACACCTTC
J gene: TRBJ1-3; clone size: -; V gene: TRBV9; D gene: -; CDR3 protein: CASSSQASGNTIYF; CDR3 DNA: TGTGCCAGCAGCTCCCAGGCCTCTGGAAACACCATATATTTT